The entry that follows covers one T cell receptor (beta chain) sequence. Its antigen is not yet known. The record has no base qualities; no much larger clone is one base away. Between the V and J ends, shortened by 1 base and 8 bases respectively, the junction contains 13 bases. The CDR3 runs 14 residues from the cysteine to the phenylalanine. The entry retains the CDR3 DNA only, 42 bases that are in frame from base 1. From the germline V gene, CDR1 is SGHDT and CDR2 is YYEEEE. The receptor library was made with multiplex PCR. Reads for this sample came from an Illumina HiSeq 4000. TCR beta libraries were built with iRepertoire HTBI primers and Arm-PCR amplification of CDR3 regions. Gel purification was performed on PCR products prior to sequencing. Per the original workflow: Across samples, about 64 TRBV and 13 to 15 TRBJ segments were identified and used for gene usage analysis of CDR3 amino acid clonotypes. Filtered high-quality paired reads were merged into contigs using COPE and FqMerger. BLAST was used to align contigs to IMGT TRBV, TRBD and TRBJ reference genes, and CDR3 was defined according to IMGT. Highly expanded clones were defined as clonotypes with a frequency above 0.1%. Shannon entropy was used to measure repertoire diversity, and the Gini coefficient was used to measure V-J evenness. A clonotype found in more than one individual was treated as public. TCRdb reprocessing: public reads trimmed at Q25 with fastp, clones called with MiXCR, in-frame beta chains kept. One record per CDR3 amino acid sequence lists the most common genes and DNA. These V and J calls originate from TCRdb's pipeline instead of the authors' own analysis. The sample includes about 470,000 distinct CDR3 sequences, with around 20% observed a single time. The ten largest clones add up to 7% to 9.5% of the sample.

The data were taken from a study of regulatory T cells in long-lasting Graves disease (dated by TCRdb to 2020 to 2023). Broadly, across the study: Persistent Graves' disease was defined as antithyroid drug treatment for over 5 years with persistently positive TSH receptor autoantibodies. The study took place in China and was registered as a clinical trial. A total of about 35 samples underwent TCR sequencing: about 13 from persistent and roughly 20 from newly diagnosed Graves' disease patients. Persistent Graves' disease patients in the clinical cohort had taken antithyroid drugs for roughly ten years on average. This study used TCR sequencing and RNA sequencing of peripheral blood to compare persistent Graves' disease patients against newly diagnosed Graves' disease patients.

Points the paper makes about the study in general: The authors noted that the small sample size was a limitation that may lower accuracy. More public clonotypes were shared among persistent patients (under 3,000) than among newly diagnosed patients (966). TRBV28, TRBJ1-2 and TRBJ2-5 were preferentially used in persistent disease, while TRBV20-1 and TRBJ2-1 were favored in newly diagnosed disease. Peripheral blood alone was examined, since thyroid tissue, which constituted the primary lesion, could not be accessed. Sequencing and analysis were restricted to the TCR beta chain. Compared with newly diagnosed patients, persistent Graves' disease patients had lower TCR Shannon entropy and fewer highly expanded clones, which suggests clonal expansion.

According to the study, the label for this sample's time point signals: persistent/refractory GD, antithyroid drugs over 5 years with positive TRAb. For both TCR sequencing and RNA sequencing, RNA was extracted from PBMCs using TRIzol. The diagnosis of Graves' disease followed American Thyroid Association guidelines. Patients were recruited from an endocrinology department in Xi'an, China. Each patient gave around 9.2 milliliters of peripheral blood, collected in an EDTA anticoagulant tube. PBMCs were isolated by Ficoll Paque Plus density gradient separation without further T cell sorting. An Agilent 2100 Bioanalyzer and agarose gel were used to check RNA quality, and a NanoDrop 2000 was used to measure RNA concentration.

The clonotype was recovered from a female donor with Graves disease. This sample comprised peripheral blood mononuclear cells (PBMCs), obtained when the disease was refractory, from a patient treated with antithyroid drugs. The chain is encoded by TRBV5-6 joined to TRBJ1-3; perhaps TRBD1 is the D gene, with 5 bases matching. The CDR3: CASSLRSIGDTIYF. The nucleotides are TGTGCCAGCAGCTTGAGATCAATAGGGGACACCATATATTTT.